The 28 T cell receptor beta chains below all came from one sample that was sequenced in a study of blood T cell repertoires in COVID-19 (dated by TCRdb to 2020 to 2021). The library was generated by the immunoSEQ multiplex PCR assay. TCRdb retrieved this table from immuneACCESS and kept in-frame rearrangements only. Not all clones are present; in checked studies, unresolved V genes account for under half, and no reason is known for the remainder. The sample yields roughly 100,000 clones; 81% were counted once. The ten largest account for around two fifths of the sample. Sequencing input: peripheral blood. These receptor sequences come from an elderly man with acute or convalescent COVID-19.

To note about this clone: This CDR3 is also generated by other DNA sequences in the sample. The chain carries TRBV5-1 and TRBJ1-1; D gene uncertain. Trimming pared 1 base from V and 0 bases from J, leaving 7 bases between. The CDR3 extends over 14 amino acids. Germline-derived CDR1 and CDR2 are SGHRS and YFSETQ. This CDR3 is CASSLSTVNTEAFF. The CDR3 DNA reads TGCGCCAGCAGCTTGTCAACGGTGAACACTGAAGCTTTCTTT.

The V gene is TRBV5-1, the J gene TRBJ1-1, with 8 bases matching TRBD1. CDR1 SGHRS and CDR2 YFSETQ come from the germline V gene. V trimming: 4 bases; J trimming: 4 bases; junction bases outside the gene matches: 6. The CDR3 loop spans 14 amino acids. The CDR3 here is CASSDRGFGTEAFF. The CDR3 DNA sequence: TGCGCCAGCAGCGACAGGGGATTCGGCACTGAAGCTTTCTTT.

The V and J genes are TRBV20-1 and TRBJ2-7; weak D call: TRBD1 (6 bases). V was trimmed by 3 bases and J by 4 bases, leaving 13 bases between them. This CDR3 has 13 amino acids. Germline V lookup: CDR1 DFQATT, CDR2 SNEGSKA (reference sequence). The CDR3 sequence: CSASLQGLYEQYF. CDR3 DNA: TGCAGTGCTAGTCTACAGGGTCTGTACGAGCAGTACTTC.

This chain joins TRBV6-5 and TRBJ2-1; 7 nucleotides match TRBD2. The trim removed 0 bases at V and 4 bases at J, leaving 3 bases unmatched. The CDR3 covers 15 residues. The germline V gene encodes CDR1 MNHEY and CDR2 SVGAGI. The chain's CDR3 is CASSYSGLGYNEQFF. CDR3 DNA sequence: TGTGCCAGCAGTTACTCCGGACTAGGGTACAATGAGCAGTTCTTC.

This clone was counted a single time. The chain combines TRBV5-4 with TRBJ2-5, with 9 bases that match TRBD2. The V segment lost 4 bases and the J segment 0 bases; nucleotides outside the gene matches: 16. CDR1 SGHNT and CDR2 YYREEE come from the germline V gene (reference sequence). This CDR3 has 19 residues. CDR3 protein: CASSERTSATPDNQETQYF. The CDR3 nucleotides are TGTGCCAGCAGCGAAAGGACTAGCGCGACGCCCGATAACCAAGAGACCCAGTACTTC.

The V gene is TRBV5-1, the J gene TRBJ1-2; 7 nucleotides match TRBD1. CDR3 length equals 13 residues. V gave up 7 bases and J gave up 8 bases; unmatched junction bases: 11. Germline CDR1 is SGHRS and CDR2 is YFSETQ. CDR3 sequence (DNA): TGCGCCAGCCTCGACACGAAAGGGGGCGGCTACACCTTC. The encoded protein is CASLDTKGGGYTF.

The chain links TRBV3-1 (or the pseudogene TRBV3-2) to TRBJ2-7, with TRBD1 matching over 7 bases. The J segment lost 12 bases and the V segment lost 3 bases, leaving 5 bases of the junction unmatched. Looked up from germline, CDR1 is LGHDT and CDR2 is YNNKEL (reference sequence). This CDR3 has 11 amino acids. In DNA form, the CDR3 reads TGTGCCAGCAGCCAGAGGGACAGATTGTACTTC. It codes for CASSQRDRLYF.

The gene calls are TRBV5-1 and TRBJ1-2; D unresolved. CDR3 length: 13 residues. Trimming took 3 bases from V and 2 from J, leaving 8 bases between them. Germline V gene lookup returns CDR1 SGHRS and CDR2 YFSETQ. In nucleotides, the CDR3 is TGCGCCAGCAGCTCCTCGGGAAACTATGGCTACACCTTC. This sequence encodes CASSSSGNYGYTF.

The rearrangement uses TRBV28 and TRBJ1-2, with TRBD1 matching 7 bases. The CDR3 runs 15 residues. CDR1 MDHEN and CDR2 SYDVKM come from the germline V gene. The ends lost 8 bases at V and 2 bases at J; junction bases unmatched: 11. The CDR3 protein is CASGLQGLWNYGYTF. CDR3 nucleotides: TGTGCCAGCGGACTACAGGGGTTATGGAACTATGGCTACACCTTC.

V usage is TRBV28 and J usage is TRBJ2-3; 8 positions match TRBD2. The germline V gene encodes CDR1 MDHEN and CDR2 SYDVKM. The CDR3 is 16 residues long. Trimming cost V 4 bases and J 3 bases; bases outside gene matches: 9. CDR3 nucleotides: TGTGCCAGCAGTTCGGGGGGGCGGGGGACTACAGATACGCAGTATTTT. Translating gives CASSSGGRGTTDTQYF.

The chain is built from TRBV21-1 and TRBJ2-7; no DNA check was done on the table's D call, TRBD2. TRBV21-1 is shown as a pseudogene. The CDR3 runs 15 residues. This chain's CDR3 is CASSSERERLCEQYF. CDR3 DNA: TGTGCCAGCAGCAGTGAGCGGGAGAGATTATGCGAGCAGTACTTC.

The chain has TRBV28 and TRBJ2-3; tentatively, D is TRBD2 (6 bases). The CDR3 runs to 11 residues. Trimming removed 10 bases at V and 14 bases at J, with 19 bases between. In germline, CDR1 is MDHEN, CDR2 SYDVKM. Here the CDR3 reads CATQSGFPMYF. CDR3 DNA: TGTGCCACCCAAAGCGGGTTTCCCATGTATTTT.

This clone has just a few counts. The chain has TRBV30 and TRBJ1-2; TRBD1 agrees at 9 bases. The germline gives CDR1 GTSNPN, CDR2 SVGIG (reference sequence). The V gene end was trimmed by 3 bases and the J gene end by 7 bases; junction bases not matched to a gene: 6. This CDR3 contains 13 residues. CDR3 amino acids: CAWSGQGWGGYTF. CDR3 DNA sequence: TGTGCCTGGAGCGGACAGGGGTGGGGTGGCTACACCTTC. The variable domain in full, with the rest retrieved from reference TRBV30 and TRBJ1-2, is SQTIHQWPATLVQPVGSPLSLECTVEGTSNPNLYWYRQAAGRGLQLLFYSVGIGQISSEVPQNLSASRPQDRQFILSSKKLLLSDSGFYLCAWSGQGWGGYTFGSGTRLTVV.

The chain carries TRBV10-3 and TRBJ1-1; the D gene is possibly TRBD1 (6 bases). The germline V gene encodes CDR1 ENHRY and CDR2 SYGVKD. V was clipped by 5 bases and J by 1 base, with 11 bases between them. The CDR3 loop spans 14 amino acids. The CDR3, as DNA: TGTGCCATCAGTCGGGGGGCCGAGAACACTGAAGCTTTCTTT. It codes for CAISRGAENTEAFF.

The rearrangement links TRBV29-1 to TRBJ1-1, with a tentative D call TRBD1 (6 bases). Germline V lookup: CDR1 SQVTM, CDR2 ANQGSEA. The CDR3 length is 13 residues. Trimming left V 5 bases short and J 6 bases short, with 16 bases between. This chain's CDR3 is CSVNQGLAAEAFF. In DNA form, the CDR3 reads TGCAGCGTTAACCAGGGGCTAGCCGCTGAAGCTTTCTTT.

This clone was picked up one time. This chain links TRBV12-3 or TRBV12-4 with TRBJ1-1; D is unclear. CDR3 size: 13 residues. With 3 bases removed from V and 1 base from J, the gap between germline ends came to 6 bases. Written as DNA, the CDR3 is TGTGCCAGCAGTTTCGGGAAGAACACTGAAGCTTTCTTT. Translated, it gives CASSFGKNTEAFF.

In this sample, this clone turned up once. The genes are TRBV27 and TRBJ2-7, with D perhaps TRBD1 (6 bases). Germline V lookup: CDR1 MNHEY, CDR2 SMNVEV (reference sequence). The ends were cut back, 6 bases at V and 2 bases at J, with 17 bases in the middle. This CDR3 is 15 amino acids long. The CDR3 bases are TGTGCCAGCAGATTCAGACAGGCCAATACCTACGAGCAGTACTTC. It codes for CASRFRQANTYEQYF.

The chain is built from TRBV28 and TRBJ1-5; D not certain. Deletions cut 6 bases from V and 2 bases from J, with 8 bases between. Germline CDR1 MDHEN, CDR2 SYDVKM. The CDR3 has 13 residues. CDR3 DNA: TGTGCCAGCAGAGGAGTCCGCAATCAGCCCCAGCATTTT. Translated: CASRGVRNQPQHF.

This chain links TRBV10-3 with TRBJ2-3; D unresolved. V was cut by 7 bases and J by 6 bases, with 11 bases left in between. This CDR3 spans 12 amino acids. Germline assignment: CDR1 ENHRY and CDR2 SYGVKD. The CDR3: CAIKASADTQYF. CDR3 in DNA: TGTGCCATCAAAGCCTCCGCGGATACGCAGTATTTT.

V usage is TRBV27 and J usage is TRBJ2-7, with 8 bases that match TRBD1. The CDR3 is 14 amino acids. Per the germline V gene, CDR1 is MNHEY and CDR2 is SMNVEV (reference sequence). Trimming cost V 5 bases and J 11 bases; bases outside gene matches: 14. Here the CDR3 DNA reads TGTGCCAGCAGTCAATCCATCGTGGACAGGGAGAAGTACTTC. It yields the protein CASSQSIVDREKYF.

CDR3 residues: CASRKGENTEAFF. The CDR3 DNA is TGTGCCAGCAGAAAAGGGGAAAACACTGAAGCTTTCTTT. The chain recombines TRBV6-4 with TRBJ1-1, with D possibly TRBD1 on 5 matching bases. Per germline, CDR1 MRHNA and CDR2 SNTAGT. Trimming took 6 bases from V and 2 from J, leaving 10 bases between them. The length of the CDR3 is 13 residues.

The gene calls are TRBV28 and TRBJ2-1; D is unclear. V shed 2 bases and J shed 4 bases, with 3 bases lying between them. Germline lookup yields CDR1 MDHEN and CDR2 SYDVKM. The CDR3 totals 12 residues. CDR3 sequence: CASSLRYNEQFF. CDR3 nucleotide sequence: TGTGCCAGCAGTTTACGTTACAATGAGCAGTTCTTC.

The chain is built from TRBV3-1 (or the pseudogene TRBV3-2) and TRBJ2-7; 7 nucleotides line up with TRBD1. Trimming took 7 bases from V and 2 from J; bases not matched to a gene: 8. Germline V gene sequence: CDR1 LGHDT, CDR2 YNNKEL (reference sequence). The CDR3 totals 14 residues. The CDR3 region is CASTNRGATYEQYF. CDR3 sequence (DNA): TGTGCCAGCACCAACAGGGGAGCAACCTACGAGCAGTACTTC.

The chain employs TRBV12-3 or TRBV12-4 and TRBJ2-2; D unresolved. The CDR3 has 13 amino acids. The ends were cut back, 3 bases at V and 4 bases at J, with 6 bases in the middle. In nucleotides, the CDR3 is TGTGCCAGCAGTTTGGCTGGCACCGGGGAGCTGTTTTTT. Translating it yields CASSLAGTGELFF.

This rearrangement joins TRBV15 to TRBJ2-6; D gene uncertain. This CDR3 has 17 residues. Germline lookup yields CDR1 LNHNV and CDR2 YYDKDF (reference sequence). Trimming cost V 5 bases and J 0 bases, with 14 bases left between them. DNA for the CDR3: TGTGCCACCAGCGCCCGAACCCACAGCTCTGGGGCCAACGTCCTGACTTTC. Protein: CATSARTHSSGANVLTF.

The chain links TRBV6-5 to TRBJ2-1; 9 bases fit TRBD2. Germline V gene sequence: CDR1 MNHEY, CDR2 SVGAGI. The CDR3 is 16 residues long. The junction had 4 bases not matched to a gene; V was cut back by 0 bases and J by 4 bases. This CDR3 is CASSYSPGLAYNEQFF. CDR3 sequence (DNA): TGTGCCAGCAGTTACTCCCCGGGACTAGCATACAATGAGCAGTTCTTC.

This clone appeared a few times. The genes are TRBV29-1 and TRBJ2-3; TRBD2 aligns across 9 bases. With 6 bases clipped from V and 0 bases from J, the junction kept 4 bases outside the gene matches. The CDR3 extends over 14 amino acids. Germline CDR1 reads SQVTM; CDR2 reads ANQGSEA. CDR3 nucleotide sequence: TGCAGCGTCTACGGGACTAGCAGCACAGATACGCAGTATTTT. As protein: CSVYGTSSTDTQYF.

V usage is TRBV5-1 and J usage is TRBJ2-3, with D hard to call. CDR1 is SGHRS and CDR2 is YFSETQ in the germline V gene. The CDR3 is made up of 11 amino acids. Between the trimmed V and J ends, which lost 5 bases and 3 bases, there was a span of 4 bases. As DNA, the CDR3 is TGCGCCAGCAGTGCGACAGATACGCAGTATTTT. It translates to CASSATDTQYF.